These T cell receptor beta chains were read from a single sample in a study of blood T cell repertoires in COVID-19. Clones were read by immunoSEQ multiplex PCR, and TCRdb kept only the in-frame ones, dropping some. In the table there are fewer than 300,000 clones, 65% to 90% of which are singletons. Specimen: peripheral blood. These receptors originate from a human donor in a cohort sampled during active COVID-19. CDR3s include the opening cysteine and the closing phenylalanine or tryptophan. The D gene is left open where the match is weak. Rows give clone size only sometimes, using once, few, many, or a class for an expanded clone.

>TRBD2|TRBJ2-1|-|TRBV2
TGTGCCGGCGGCACTAGCGGGAGCGGTGAGCAGTTCTTC
CAGGTSGSGEQFF
>TRBD2|TRBJ2-3|-|TRBV5-5
TGTGCCAGCAGCCAAACCGGGACTAGCGGGTCCTCCTCGCAGTATTTT
CASSQTGTSGSSSQYF
>-|TRBJ2-3|-|TRBV9
TGTGCCAGCAGCGTAGACTATAGCGGCTATACGCAGTATTTT
CASSVDYSGYTQYF
>-|TRBJ1-2|once|TRBV9
TGTGCCAGCAGCGAAGACGGGGACATTATCGGCTACACCTTC
CASSEDGDIIGYTF
>TRBD2|TRBJ2-7|-|TRBV10-3
TGTGCCATCCGGCCCGGGACTAGCTCCTACGAGCAGTACTTC
CAIRPGTSSYEQYF
>-|TRBJ2-7|-|TRBV6-5
TGTGCCAGCAGCCCACAACTAGCCGGGAGCGAGCAGTACTTC
CASSPQLAGSEQYF
>-|TRBJ1-1|-|TRBV5-8
TGTGCCAGCAGCCCAGTTGTCGCTGAAGCTTTCTTT
CASSPVVAEAFF
>-|TRBJ2-5|few|TRBV7-2
TGTGCCAGCAGCCCCGGGACACTAGGGACCCAGTACTTC
CASSPGTLGTQYF
>TRBD1|TRBJ1-2|-|TRBV2
TGTGCCAGCATCAGGGGGCAAAACTATGGCTACACCTTC
CASIRGQNYGYTF
>TRBD1|TRBJ2-7|-|TRBV7-2
TGTGCCAGCAGCCAGGACAGGTACGAGCAGTACTTC
CASSQDRYEQYF
>TRBD1|TRBJ1-2|-|TRBV2
TGTGCCAGCAGTGTCGGGACAGGGAATGGCTACACCTTC
CASSVGTGNGYTF
>-|TRBJ1-2|-|TRBV7-8
TGTGCCAGCAGCCCCAGGCTGGGAGCTAACTATGGCTACACCTTC
CASSPRLGANYGYTF
>TRBD2|TRBJ2-1|-|TRBV2
TGTGCCAGGGGACTAGCCTATGAGCAGTTCTTC
CARGLAYEQFF
>TRBD1|TRBJ1-2|-|TRBV4-3
TGCGCCAGCAGCCATGGTGGACAGGGGAGAGGCTACACCTTC
CASSHGGQGRGYTF
>-|TRBJ2-1|-|TRBV3-1/TRBV3-2
TGTGCCAGCAGCCAAGCGACAGACTACAATGAGCAGTTCTTC
CASSQATDYNEQFF
>TRBD2|TRBJ2-3|-|TRBV12-3/TRBV12-4
TGTGCCAGCAGTTTTTCCGGACTAGAGGAGTATTTT
CASSFSGLEEYF
>-|TRBJ1-2|-|TRBV10-2
TGCGCCAGCAGTGAGTCTGGGGGGGATGGCTACACCTTC
CASSESGGDGYTF
>-|TRBJ1-6|-|TRBV19
TGTGCCAGTAGGGATGAACAGAGCTCCTATAATTCACCCCTCCACTTT
CASRDEQSSYNSPLHF
>TRBD2|TRBJ2-3|-|TRBV7-3
TGTGCCAGCAGCTTGACTAGCTTACCCACAGATACGCAGTATTTT
CASSLTSLPTDTQYF
>TRBD1|TRBJ2-3|-|TRBV7-9
TGTGCCAGCAGCTTTTACAAGGGACAGGGTATCGGAGATACGCAGTATTTT
CASSFYKGQGIGDTQYF
>TRBD1|TRBJ1-2|-|TRBV27
TGTGCCAGCAGCAGAACGACAGGGGGATCCAGATACTATGGCTACACCTTC
CASSRTTGGSRYYGYTF
>TRBD2|TRBJ2-1|-|TRBV4-3
TGCGCCAGCAGTCGAGCGGGAGGAACCTACAATGAGCAGTTCTTC
CASSRAGGTYNEQFF
>TRBD1|TRBJ2-7|-|TRBV2
TGTGCCAGCAGTGTGCCGACAGGGAGTTATTACGAGCAGTACTTC
CASSVPTGSYYEQYF
>-|TRBJ2-7|-|TRBV19
TGTGCCAGTAGTAGGACCATGGAGGGTACCTACGAGCAGTACTTC
CASSRTMEGTYEQYF
>TRBD2|TRBJ2-1|once|TRBV19
TGTGCCAGTAGTAGGGGAACTAGCGGAACCAATGAGCAGTTCTTC
CASSRGTSGTNEQFF
>-|TRBJ1-1|-|TRBV7-8
TGTGCCAGCAGCTTAGTCTTCGCGGGGAACACTGAAGCTTTCTTT
CASSLVFAGNTEAFF
>TRBD2|TRBJ2-7|many|TRBV5-6
TGTGCCAGCAGCTCTTGGCGAACTAGCGGGACCTACGAGCAGTACTTC
CASSSWRTSGTYEQYF
>-|TRBJ2-3|-|TRBV5-1
TGCGCCAGCAGCCCACAGGGTATTCGCACAGATACGCAGTATTTT
CASSPQGIRTDTQYF
>-|TRBJ1-6|-|TRBV2
TGTGCCAACGGACGACGACAGACTTCACCCCTCCACTTT
CANGRRQTSPLHF
>TRBD1|TRBJ1-2|once|TRBV6-5
TGTGCCAGCAGTTATCAGCCAGGGGGCATTCCATATGGCTACACCTTC
CASSYQPGGIPYGYTF
>-|TRBJ1-5|few|TRBV2
TGTGCCAGCAGTGAATCAAATCAGCCCCAGCATTTT
CASSESNQPQHF
>-|TRBJ2-5|-|TRBV3-1/TRBV3-2
TGTGCCAGCAGCCCGTCGGAGGCGGAGACCCAGTACTTC
CASSPSEAETQYF
>-|TRBJ1-1|-|TRBV12-3/TRBV12-4
TGTGCCAGCAGTTTAAGGGGTGAAGCTTTCTTT
CASSLRGEAFF
>-|TRBJ1-6|-|TRBV7-9
TGTGCCAGCAGCCTACGGGACTTATCTAATTCACCCCTCCACTTT
CASSLRDLSNSPLHF
>TRBD2|TRBJ2-1|-|TRBV19
TGTGCCAGTAGTACAACTAGCGGGAGCTACAATGAGCAGTTCTTC
CASSTTSGSYNEQFF
>TRBD2|TRBJ2-3|-|TRBV6-2/TRBV6-3
TGTGCCAGCAGTTTGGCGATTAGCGGGAGAAATAAAGATACGCAGTATTTT
CASSLAISGRNKDTQYF
>-|TRBJ1-4|-|TRBV7-9
TGTGCCAGCAGCTCGAGACAGTCTGCAACTAATGAAAAACTGTTTTTT
CASSSRQSATNEKLFF
>TRBD1|TRBJ1-2|-|TRBV28
TGTGCCAGCAGCAACAGGGGGCCTGGCTACACCTTC
CASSNRGPGYTF
>TRBD2|TRBJ2-3|-|TRBV25-1
TGTGCCAGCAAAGCGGGAATAGGAACAGATACGCAGTATTTT
CASKAGIGTDTQYF
>-|TRBJ2-3|-|TRBV2
TGTGCCAGCGGAGTGCGGGCTCGCACAGATACGCAGTATTTT
CASGVRARTDTQYF
>-|TRBJ2-1|once|TRBV11-2
TGTGCCAGCAGCTTAGGGGGTAGGGGGAGAGACAATGAGCAGTTCTTC
CASSLGGRGRDNEQFF
>-|TRBJ2-1|-|TRBV7-2
TGTGCCAGCAGCTTATACCCCGGACTCGGGGGGTTCTTC
CASSLYPGLGGFF
>TRBD2|TRBJ2-3|-|TRBV7-6
TGTGCCAGCAGCTTAACGGCGGGAGGGCCAGATACGCAGTATTTT
CASSLTAGGPDTQYF
>-|TRBJ2-1|-|TRBV6-5
TGTGCCAGCAGTTACTCAAGCGGGCACTCTTACAATGAGCAGTTCTTC
CASSYSSGHSYNEQFF